This TCR beta chain was observed in a study of regulatory T cells in long-lasting Graves disease. This clonotype was detected ten times or more. The time point: newly diagnosed GD, antithyroid drugs for less than 3 months. The authors made the TCR library using RNA they extracted from PBMCs. Germline V gene sequence: CDR1 DFQATT, CDR2 SNEGSKA (reference sequence). The CDR3 totals 16 residues. Unmatched junction bases numbered 12, after V lost 0 bases and J lost 6 bases. Construction of the TCR beta libraries employed iRepertoire HTBI primers in conjunction with Arm-PCR of CDR3 regions. TCRdb recomputed calls from the multiplex PCR reads with MiXCR, one row per CDR3 protein. There are about 500,000 distinct CDR3 sequences in the sample; 15% to 20% occur only once, and 12% lies in the top ten. This same sample was also part of a study on T cells in Graves' hyperthyroidism and ophthalmopathy.

The receptor's source is a man between 35 and 55 years old with Graves disease. The chain couples TRBV20-1 to TRBJ2-7; 9 nucleotides align to TRBD2. The sample was peripheral blood mononuclear cells (PBMCs), taken at new diagnosis, from a patient treated with antithyroid drugs. CDR3 nucleotide sequence: TGCAGTGCTAGAGATCATGCTGGTATTAGCGGGAGCGAGCAGTACTTC. Translating it yields CSARDHAGISGSEQYF.